This T cell receptor beta chain was sequenced in a study of cytomegalovirus exposure and HLA in healthy donors. The data were produced by immunoSEQ multiplex PCR, yet TCRdb's version contains in-frame clones alone and is incomplete. Of hundreds of thousands of clones listed, about nine tenths are singletons. The CDR3 is 14 amino acids. Trimming removed 4 bases from V and 7 bases from J; junction bases left unmatched: 1. Per germline, CDR1 SNHLY and CDR2 FYNNEI. This sequence originates from a woman in her late teens or twenties in good health and CMV-seronegative. The chain employs TRBV2 and TRBJ2-1, with 13 bases lining up with TRBD2. Input material: PBMCs. The chain's CDR3 is CASSGGLAGNEQFF. CDR3 nucleotide sequence: TGTGCCAGCAGTGGGGGACTAGCGGGAAATGAGCAGTTCTTC.